This TCR beta chain was sequenced during a study of CD8+CD57+ T cells in acquired aplastic anemia. Study background: Sorting CD4+ and CD8+ cells gave DNA averaging 3.2 ug.

Genomic DNA, serving as template, underwent TCR beta VDJ and CDR3 profiling. TCRdb re-called the reads through MiXCR, storing one row per CDR3 protein. The sample records about 200,000 distinct CDR3 sequences, around 50% being singletons. The authors sequenced patients whose flow cytometry had shown CD8+CD57+ cell expansion. When blood sampling took place, the patients had received no therapy. General study results and limits: Patients and controls shared under 35 CD8+ CDR3 sequences, which appeared highly expressed in patients and within their immunodominant clones. CD8+ Simpson's diversity did not differ significantly between patients and controls.

Turning to this clonotype: Its antigen is currently unknown.

V lost 4 bases, J lost 0 bases, and 6 bases lay in between. CDR1 and CDR2 (germline): MNHEY, SMNVEV (reference sequence). The CDR3 runs to 14 residues. This chain joins TRBV27 and TRBJ1-4; D ambiguous. Sequenced: sorted CD4+, CD8+, or CD8+CD57+ T cells (not recorded which) from PBMCs. The source is a human donor with aplastic anemia. CDR3 in amino acids: CASSWGATNEKLFF. CDR3 DNA sequence: TGTGCCAGCAGTTGGGGTGCAACTAATGAAAAACTGTTTTTT. The full variable domain, rest sourced from reference TRBV27 and TRBJ1-4, is EAQVTQNPRYLITVTGKKLTVTCSQNMNHEYMSWYRQDPGLGLRQIYYSMNVEVTDKGDVPEGYKVSRKEKRNFPLILESPSPNQTSLYFCASSWGATNEKLFFGSGTQLSVL.